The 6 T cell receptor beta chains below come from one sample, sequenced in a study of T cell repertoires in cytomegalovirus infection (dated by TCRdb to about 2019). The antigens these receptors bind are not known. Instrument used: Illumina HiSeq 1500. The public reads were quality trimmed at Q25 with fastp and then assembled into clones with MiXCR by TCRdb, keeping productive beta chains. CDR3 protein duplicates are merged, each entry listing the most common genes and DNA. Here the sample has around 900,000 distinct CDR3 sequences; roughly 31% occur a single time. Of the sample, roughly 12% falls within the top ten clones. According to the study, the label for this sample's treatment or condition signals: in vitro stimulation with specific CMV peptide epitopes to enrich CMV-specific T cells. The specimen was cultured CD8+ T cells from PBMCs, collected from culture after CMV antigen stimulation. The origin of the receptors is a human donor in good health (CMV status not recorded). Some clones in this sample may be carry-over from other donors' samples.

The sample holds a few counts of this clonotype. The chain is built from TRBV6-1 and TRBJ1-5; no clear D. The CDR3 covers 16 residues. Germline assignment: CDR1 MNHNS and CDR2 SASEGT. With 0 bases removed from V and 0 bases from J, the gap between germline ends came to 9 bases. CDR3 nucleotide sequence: TGTGCCAGCAGTGAAGCGAGCCCCTATAGCAATCAGCCCCAGCATTTT. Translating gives CASSEASPYSNQPQHF.

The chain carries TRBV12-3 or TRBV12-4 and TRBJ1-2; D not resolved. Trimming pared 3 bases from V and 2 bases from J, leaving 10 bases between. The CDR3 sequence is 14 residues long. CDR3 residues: CASSFSGENYGYTF. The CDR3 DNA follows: TGTGCCAGCAGTTTCTCAGGAGAGAACTATGGCTACACCTTC.

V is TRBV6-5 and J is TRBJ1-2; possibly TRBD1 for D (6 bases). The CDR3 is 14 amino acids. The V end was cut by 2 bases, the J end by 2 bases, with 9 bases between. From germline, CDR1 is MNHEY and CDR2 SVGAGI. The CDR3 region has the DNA TGTGCCAGCAGTTACGACCAGGGGAACTATGGCTACACCTTC. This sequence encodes CASSYDQGNYGYTF.

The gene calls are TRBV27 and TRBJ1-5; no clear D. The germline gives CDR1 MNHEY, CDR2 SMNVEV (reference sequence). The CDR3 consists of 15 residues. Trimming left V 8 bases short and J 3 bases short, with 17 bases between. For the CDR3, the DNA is TGTGCCAGCGCCTTCAGTCGCCTGGCCAATCAGCCCCAGCATTTT. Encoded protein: CASAFSRLANQPQHF.

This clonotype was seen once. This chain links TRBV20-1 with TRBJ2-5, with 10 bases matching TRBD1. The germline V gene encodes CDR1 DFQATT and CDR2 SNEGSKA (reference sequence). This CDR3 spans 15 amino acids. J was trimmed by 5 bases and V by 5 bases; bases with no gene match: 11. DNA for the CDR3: TGCAGTGCTCCTCAGGGGGACAGGGGCCCCGAGACCCAGTACTTC. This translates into CSAPQGDRGPETQYF.

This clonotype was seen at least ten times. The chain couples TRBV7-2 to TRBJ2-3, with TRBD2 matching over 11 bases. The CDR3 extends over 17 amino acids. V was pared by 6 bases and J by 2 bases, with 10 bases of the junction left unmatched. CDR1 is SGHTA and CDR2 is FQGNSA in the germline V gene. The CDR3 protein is CASSRILAGDLTDTQYF. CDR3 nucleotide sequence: TGTGCCAGCAGTCGAATACTAGCGGGGGACCTCACAGATACGCAGTATTTT.